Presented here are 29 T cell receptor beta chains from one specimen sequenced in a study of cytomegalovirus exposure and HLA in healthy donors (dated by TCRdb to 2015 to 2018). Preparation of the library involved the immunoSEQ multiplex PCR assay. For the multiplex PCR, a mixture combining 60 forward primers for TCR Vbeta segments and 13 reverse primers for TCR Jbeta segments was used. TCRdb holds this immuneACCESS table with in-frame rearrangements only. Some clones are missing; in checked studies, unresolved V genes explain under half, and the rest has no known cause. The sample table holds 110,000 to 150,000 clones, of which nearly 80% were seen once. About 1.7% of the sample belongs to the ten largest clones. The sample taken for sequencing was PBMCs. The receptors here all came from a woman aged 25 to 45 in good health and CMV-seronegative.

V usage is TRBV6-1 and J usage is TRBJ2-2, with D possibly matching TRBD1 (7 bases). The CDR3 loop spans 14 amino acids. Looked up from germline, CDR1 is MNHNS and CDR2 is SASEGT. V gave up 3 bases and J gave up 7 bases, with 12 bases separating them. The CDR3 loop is CASSEEGAVGELFF. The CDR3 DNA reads TGTGCCAGCAGTGAGGAGGGGGCGGTCGGGGAGCTGTTTTTT.

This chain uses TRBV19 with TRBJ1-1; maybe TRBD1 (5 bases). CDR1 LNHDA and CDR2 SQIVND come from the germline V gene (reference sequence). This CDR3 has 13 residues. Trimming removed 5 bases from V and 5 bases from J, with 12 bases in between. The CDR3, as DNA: TGTGCCAGTAGTTCCAGGGTGGTAACTGAAGCTTTCTTT. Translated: CASSSRVVTEAFF.

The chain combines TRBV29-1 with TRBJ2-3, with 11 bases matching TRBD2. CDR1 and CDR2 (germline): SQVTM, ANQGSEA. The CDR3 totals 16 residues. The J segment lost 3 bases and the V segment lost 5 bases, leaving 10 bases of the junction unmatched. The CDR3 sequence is CSVSSPTSGATDTQYF. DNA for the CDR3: TGCAGCGTTTCTTCCCCGACTAGCGGGGCGACAGATACGCAGTATTTT.

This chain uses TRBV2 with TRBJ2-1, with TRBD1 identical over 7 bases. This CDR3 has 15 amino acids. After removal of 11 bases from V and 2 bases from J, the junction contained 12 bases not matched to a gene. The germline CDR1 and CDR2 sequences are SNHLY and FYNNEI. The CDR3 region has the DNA TGTGCCGGAAGGTTGGGACAGAATCCCTACAATGAGCAGTTCTTC. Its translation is CAGRLGQNPYNEQFF.

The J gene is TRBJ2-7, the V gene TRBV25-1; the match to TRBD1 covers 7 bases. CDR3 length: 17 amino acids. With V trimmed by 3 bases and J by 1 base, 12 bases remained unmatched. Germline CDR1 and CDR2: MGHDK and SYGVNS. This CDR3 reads CASSDRKKDRISYEQYF. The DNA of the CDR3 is TGTGCCAGCAGTGACAGAAAGAAGGACAGGATTTCCTACGAGCAGTACTTC.

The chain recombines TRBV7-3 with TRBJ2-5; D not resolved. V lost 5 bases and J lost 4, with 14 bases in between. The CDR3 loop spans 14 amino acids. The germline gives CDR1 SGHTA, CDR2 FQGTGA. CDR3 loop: CASSLPGPGETQYF. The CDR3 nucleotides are TGTGCCAGCAGCCTACCTGGGCCCGGAGAGACCCAGTACTTC.

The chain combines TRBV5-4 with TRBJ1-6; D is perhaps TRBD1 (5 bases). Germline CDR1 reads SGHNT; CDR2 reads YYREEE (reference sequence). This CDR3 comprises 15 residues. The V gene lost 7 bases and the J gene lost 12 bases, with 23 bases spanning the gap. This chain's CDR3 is CASGGGLRDLQPLHF. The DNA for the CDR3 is TGTGCCAGCGGGGGGGGACTCCGGGACCTCCAACCCCTCCACTTT.

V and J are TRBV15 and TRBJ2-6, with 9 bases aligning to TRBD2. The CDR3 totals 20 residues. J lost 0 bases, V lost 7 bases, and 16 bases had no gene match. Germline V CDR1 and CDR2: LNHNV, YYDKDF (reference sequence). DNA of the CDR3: TGTGCCACCAAAAGTATGGCTAGCGGGGATTTCGTCTCTGGGGCCAACGTCCTGACTTTC. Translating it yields CATKSMASGDFVSGANVLTF. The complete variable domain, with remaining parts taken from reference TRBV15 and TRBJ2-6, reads DAMVIQNPRYQVTQFGKPVTLSCSQTLNHNVMYWYQQKSSQAPKLLFHYYDKDFNNEADTPDNFQSRRPNTSFCFLDIRSPGLGDTAMYLCATKSMASGDFVSGANVLTFGAGSRLTVL.

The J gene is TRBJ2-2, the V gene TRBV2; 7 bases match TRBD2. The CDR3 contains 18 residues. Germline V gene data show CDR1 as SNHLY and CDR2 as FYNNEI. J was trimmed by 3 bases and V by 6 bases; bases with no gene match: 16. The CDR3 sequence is CASSELRGWGGDTGELFF. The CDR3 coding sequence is TGTGCCAGCAGCGAGCTTCGGGGTTGGGGGGGGGACACCGGGGAGCTGTTTTTT.

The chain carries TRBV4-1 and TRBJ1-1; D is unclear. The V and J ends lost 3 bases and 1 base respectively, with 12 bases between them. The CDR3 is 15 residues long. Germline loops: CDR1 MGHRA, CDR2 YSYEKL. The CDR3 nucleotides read TGCGCCAGCAGCCAGGAGAGACGGGAGAACACTGAAGCTTTCTTT. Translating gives CASSQERRENTEAFF.

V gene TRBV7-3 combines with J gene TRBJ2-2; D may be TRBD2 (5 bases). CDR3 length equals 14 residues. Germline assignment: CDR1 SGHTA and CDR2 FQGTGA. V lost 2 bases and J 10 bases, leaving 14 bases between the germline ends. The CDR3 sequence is CASSLLTGSQELFF. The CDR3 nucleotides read TGTGCCAGCAGCTTATTAACGGGGTCTCAGGAGCTGTTTTTT.

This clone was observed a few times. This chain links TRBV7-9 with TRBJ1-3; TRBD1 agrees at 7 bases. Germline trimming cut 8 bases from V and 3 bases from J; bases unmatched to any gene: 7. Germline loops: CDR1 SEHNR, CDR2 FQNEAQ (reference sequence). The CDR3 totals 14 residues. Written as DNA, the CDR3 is TGTGCCAGCTCCCCCCGGGACAGTGGAAACACCATATATTTT. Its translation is CASSPRDSGNTIYF.

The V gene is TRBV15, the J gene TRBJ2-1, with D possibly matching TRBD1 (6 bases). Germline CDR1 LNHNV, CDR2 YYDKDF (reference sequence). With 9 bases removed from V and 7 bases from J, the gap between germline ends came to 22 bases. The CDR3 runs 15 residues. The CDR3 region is CATTPAGGLRNEQFF. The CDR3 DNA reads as TGTGCCACAACTCCTGCTGGGGGCTTGAGAAATGAGCAGTTCTTC.

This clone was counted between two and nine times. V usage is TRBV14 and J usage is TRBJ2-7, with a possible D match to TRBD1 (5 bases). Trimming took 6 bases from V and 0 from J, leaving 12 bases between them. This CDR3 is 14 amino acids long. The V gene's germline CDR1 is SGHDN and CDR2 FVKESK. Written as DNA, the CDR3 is TGTGCCAGCAGTTGGACACCGAACTCCTACGAGCAGTACTTC. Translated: CASSWTPNSYEQYF.

The CDR3 DNA reads TGTGCCAGCAGCTTATCCGGCTTTCGGACTACCGTTTCCGATACGCAGTATTTT. As protein: CASSLSGFRTTVSDTQYF. This sequence joins TRBV7-3 and TRBJ2-3; weak D call: TRBD2 (6 bases). This CDR3 region has 18 residues. V shed 2 bases and J shed 6 bases, with 24 bases lying between them. Germline lookup yields CDR1 SGHTA and CDR2 FQGTGA.

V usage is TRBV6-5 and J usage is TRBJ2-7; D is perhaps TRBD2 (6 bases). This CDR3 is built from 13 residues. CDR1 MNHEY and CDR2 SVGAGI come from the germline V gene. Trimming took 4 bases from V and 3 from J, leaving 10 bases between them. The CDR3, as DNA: TGTGCCAGCAGTTTGGAGGGCCTCTACGAGCAGTACTTC. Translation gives CASSLEGLYEQYF.

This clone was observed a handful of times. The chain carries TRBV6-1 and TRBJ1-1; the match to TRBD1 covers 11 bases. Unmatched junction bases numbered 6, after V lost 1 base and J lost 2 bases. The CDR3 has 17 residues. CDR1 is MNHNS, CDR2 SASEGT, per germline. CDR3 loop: CASSEGGQGARNTEAFF. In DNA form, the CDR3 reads TGTGCCAGCAGTGAAGGCGGACAGGGGGCGAGAAACACTGAAGCTTTCTTT.

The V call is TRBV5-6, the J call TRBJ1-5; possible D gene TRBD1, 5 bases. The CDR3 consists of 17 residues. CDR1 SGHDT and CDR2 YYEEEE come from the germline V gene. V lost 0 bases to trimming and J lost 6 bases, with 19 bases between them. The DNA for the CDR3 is TGTGCCAGCAGCTTGGCCGGGGCCCGGGGGAGGGCTCAGCCCCAGCATTTT. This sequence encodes CASSLAGARGRAQPQHF.

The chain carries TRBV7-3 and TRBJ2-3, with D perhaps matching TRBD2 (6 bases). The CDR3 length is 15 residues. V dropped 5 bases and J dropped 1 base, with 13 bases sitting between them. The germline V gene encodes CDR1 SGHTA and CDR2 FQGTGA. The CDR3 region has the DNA TGTGCCAGCAGCCGCGGAACTAGCCGCACAGATACGCAGTATTTT. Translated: CASSRGTSRTDTQYF.

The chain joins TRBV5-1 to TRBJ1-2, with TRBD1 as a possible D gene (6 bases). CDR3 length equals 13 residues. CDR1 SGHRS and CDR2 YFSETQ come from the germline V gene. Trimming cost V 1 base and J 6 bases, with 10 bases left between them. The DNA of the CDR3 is TGCGCCAGCAGCTTGATGCCAGGGGATGGCTACACCTTC. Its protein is CASSLMPGDGYTF. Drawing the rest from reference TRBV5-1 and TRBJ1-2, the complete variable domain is KAGVTQTPRYLIKTRGQQVTLSCSPISGHRSVSWYQQTPGQGLQFLFEYFSETQRNKGNFPGRFSGRQFSNSRSEMNVSTLELGDSALYLCASSLMPGDGYTFGSGTRLTVV.

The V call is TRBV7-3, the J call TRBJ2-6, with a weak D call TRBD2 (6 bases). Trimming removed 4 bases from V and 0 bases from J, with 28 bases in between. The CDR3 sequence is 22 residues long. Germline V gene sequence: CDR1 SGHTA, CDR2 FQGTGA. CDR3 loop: CASSSPQEIYRDWDSGANVLTF. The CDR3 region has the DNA TGTGCCAGCAGCTCCCCGCAAGAGATTTACCGGGACTGGGACTCTGGGGCCAACGTCCTGACTTTC.

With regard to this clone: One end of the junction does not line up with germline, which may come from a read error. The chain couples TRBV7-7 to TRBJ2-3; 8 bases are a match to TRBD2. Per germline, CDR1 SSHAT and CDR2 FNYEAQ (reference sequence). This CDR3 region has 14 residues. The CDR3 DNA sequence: TGTGCTAGCAGCAAGGGCGGGGGGTTGGATACGCAGTATTTT. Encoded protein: CASSKGGGLDTQYF. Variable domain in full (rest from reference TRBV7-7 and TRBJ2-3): GAGVSQSPRYKVTKRGQDVTLRCDPISSHATLYWYQQALGQGPEFLTYFNYEAQPDKSGLPSDRFSAERPEGSISTLTIQRTEQRDSAMYRCASSKGGGLDTQYFGPGTRLTVL.

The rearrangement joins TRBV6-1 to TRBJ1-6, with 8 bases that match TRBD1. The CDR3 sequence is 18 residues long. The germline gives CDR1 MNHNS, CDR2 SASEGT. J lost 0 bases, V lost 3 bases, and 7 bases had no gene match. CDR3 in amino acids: CASSEARQGISYNSPLHF. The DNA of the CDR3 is TGTGCCAGCAGTGAGGCCCGACAGGGGATCTCCTATAATTCACCCCTCCACTTT.

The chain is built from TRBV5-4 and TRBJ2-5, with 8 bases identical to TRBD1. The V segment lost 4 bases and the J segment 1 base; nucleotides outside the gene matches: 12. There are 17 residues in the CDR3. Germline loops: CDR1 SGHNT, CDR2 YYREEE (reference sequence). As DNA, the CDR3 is TGTGCCAGCAGCCCGAGCGGACAGGGCTGGACCCAAGAGACCCAGTACTTC. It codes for CASSPSGQGWTQETQYF.

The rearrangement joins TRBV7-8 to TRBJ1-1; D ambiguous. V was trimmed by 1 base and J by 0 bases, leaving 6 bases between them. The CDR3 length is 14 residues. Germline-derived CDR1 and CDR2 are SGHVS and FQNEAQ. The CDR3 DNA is TGTGCCAGCAGCTTAGGAGAGATGAACACTGAAGCTTTCTTT. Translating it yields CASSLGEMNTEAFF.

CDR3 nucleotide sequence: TGTGCCAGCAGCGACTGGGGCTCTGAAGCTTTCTTT. Protein: CASSDWGSEAFF. The V call is TRBV2, the J call TRBJ1-1, with D maybe TRBD1 (5 bases). The ends were cut back, 6 bases at V and 6 bases at J, with 11 bases in the middle. The length of the CDR3 is 12 residues. Germline assignment: CDR1 SNHLY and CDR2 FYNNEI.

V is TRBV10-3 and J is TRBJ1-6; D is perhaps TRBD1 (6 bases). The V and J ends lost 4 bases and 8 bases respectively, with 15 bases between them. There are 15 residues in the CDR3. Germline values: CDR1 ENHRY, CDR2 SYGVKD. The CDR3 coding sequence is TGTGCCATCAGTGCGAAACAGGGTACCCATTCACCCCTCCACTTT. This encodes CAISAKQGTHSPLHF.

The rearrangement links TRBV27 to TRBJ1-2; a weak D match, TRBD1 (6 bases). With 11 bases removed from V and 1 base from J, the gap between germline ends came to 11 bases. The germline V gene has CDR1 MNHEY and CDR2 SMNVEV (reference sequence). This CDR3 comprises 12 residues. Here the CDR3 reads CAARGRNYGYTF. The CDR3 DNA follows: TGTGCCGCCAGGGGACGTAACTATGGCTACACCTTC.

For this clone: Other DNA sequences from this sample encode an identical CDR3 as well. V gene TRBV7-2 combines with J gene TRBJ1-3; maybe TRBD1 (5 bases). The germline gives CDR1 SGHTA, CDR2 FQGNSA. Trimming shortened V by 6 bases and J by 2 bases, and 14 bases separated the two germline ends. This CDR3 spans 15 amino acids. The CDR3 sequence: CASRDGTGAGNTIYF. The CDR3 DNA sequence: TGTGCCAGCAGGGACGGTACAGGCGCTGGAAACACCATATATTTT.